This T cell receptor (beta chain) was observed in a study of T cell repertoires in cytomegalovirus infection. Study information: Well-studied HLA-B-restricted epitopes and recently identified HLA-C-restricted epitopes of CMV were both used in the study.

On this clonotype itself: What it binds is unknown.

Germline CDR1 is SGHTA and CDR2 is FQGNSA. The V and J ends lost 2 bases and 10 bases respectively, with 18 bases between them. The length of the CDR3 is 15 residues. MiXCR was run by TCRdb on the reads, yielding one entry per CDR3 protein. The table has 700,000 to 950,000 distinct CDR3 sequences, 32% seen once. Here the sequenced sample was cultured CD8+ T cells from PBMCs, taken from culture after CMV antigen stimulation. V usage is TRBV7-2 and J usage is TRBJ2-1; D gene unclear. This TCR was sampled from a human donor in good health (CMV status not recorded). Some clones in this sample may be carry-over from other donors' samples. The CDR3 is CASSLSTQVAHEQFF. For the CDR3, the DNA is TGTGCCAGCAGCTTATCTACTCAGGTAGCCCACGAGCAGTTCTTC.